What follows is one T cell receptor beta chain and its context. Original methodology: Using reference gene primer amplification, nucleated cell counts were estimated. TCRdb's copy holds only in-frame clones and misses some; the assay was immunoSEQ multiplex PCR. The D gene and trimming were derived from the DNA, and the V and J assignments and clone size from that table. The table has about half a million clones, approximately 85% seen once. The data belong to a study of blood T cell repertoires in COVID-19. At the level of the study: Samples representing acute and convalescent COVID-19 were sourced from the United States, Italy and Spain.

The sample taken for sequencing was peripheral blood. The receptor was isolated from a human donor in a cohort sampled during active COVID-19.

The CDR3 reads CASSTPFTVFGGYTF. CDR3 nucleotide sequence: TGTGCCAGCAGTACACCATTTACAGTGTTTGGCGGCTACACCTTC. The chain has TRBV6-5 and TRBJ1-2; D ambiguous. In germline, CDR1 is MNHEY, CDR2 SVGAGI. V dropped 5 bases and J dropped 8 bases, with 21 bases sitting between them. CDR3 length: 15 amino acids.